A single TCR beta chain is shown here with its context. This CDR3 region has 16 residues. Germline CDR1 reads SGDLS; CDR2 reads YYNGEE. V shed 4 bases, J shed 4 bases, and the junction held 7 bases outside the gene matches. The sample comes from a study of cytomegalovirus exposure and HLA in healthy donors. The PCR made use of 60 Vbeta and 13 Jbeta primers. TCRdb's table, derived via immunoSEQ multiplex PCR, lists solely in-frame clones and lacks some. This table has nearly 200,000 clones, more than 75% appearing once. The sequencing input was PBMCs. The chain combines TRBV9 with TRBJ2-2; TRBD2 matches at 10 bases. The receptor was isolated from a man aged 25 to 40 in good health and CMV-seronegative. CDR3 loop: CASSPKSGRGTGELFF. The CDR3 DNA is TGTGCCAGCAGCCCGAAGAGCGGGAGGGGCACCGGGGAGCTGTTTTTT.